A selection of T cell receptor beta chains follows, all from one sample in a study of cytomegalovirus exposure and HLA in healthy donors. Clones were read by immunoSEQ multiplex PCR, and TCRdb kept only the in-frame ones, dropping some. The table shows 240,000 or so clones, with approximately 83% occurring only once. Specimen: PBMCs. All receptors come from a woman in her twenties or thirties in good health and CMV-seropositive. Each CDR3 is given with its conserved first and last residue. The D gene is left open where the match is weak. Clone size is given for some rows only: seen once, a few or many times, or a class if the clone is expanded.

D gene | J gene | clone size | V gene | CDR3 DNA | CDR3 protein
- | TRBJ2-6 | - | TRBV19 | TGTGCCAGTAGTATGTCCGGCTCTGGGGCCAACGTCCTGACTTTC | CASSMSGSGANVLTF
- | TRBJ2-3 | - | TRBV7-3 | TGTGCCAGCAGCGGGGGCGTTAGAGGGGATACGCAGTATTTT | CASSGGVRGDTQYF
- | TRBJ2-1 | - | TRBV13 | TGTGCCAGCAGACCCGCGGGAATCTCCTACAATGAGCAGTTCTTC | CASRPAGISYNEQFF
- | TRBJ2-7 | - | TRBV5-6 | TGTGCCAGCAGCTTGGACAGGGCCTACGAGCAGTACTTC | CASSLDRAYEQYF
- | TRBJ1-1 | - | TRBV4-1 | TGCGCCAGCAGCCAAGCACCAGGGGCGAACACTGAAGCTTTCTTT | CASSQAPGANTEAFF
- | TRBJ2-7 | - | TRBV27 | TGTGCCAGCAGTTGGTCGAGCGCTACCTACGAGCAGTACTTC | CASSWSSATYEQYF
- | TRBJ1-1 | - | TRBV9 | TGTGCCAGCTCGGACGGCGCGAACAGGGAGGGCACTGAAGCTTTCTTT | CASSDGANREGTEAFF
- | TRBJ2-7 | - | TRBV7-8 | TGTGCCAGCAGCTTAGCAGTCGGGAGCATGGGCTACGAGCAGTACTTC | CASSLAVGSMGYEQYF
TRBD1 | TRBJ2-1 | once | TRBV19 | TGTGCCAGTAGCCGTGACAGGGGGCGAGGGAATGAGCAGTTCTTC | CASSRDRGRGNEQFF
TRBD1 | TRBJ1-1 | - | TRBV20-1 | TGCAGTGCTAGATCCACAGGGGGAGCTTTCTTT | CSARSTGGAFF
- | TRBJ1-1 | once | TRBV9 | TGTGCCAGCAGCGTAGCGCAGGGCACTGAAGCTTTCTTT | CASSVAQGTEAFF
TRBD2 | TRBJ2-1 | - | TRBV6-6 | TGTGCCAGCAGTTACCGACTAGCGGGAGGCTACAATGAGCAGTTCTTC | CASSYRLAGGYNEQFF
TRBD1 | TRBJ1-2 | - | TRBV5-6 | TGTGCCAGCAGCCTTGGGACAGCTTATGGCTACACCTTC | CASSLGTAYGYTF
TRBD2 | TRBJ2-1 | few | TRBV5-4 | TGTGCCAGCAGCTTGGGGCTAGCGGGAGGCCCGAGGAATGAGCAGTTCTTC | CASSLGLAGGPRNEQFF
TRBD2 | TRBJ2-6 | - | TRBV28 | TGTGCCAGCAGTTTGTCCGCGGGAGCCTTTCCCTCTGGGGCCAACGTCCTGACTTTC | CASSLSAGAFPSGANVLTF
- | TRBJ2-6 | - | TRBV2 | TGTGCCACCCTCACAGGAAACTCTGGGGCCAACGTCCTGACTTTC | CATLTGNSGANVLTF
TRBD1 | TRBJ2-1 | - | TRBV25-1 | TGTGCCAGCAGTGACATAGGACAGGGCTACAATGAGCAGTTCTTC | CASSDIGQGYNEQFF
- | TRBJ1-1 | - | TRBV27 | TGTGCCAGCGGGGCCGCCGACAGGCTCCCTGAAGCTTTCTTT | CASGAADRLPEAFF
- | TRBJ1-1 | - | TRBV6-1 | TGTGCCAGCAGTGAAGCGCTTATGCGGAACACTGAAGCTTTCTTT | CASSEALMRNTEAFF
TRBD1 | TRBJ1-3 | few | TRBV10-3 | TGTGCCATCCGGCAGGGGGAAAACACCATATATTTT | CAIRQGENTIYF
- | TRBJ2-3 | - | TRBV15 | TGTGCCACCAGCAGCGAAGCCGGGAGTGATACGCAGTATTTT | CATSSEAGSDTQYF
- | TRBJ1-5 | few | TRBV5-1 | TGCGCCAGCAGCTTGGTCCCGGGAGAGGGTCAGCCCCAGCATTTT | CASSLVPGEGQPQHF
- | TRBJ2-1 | - | TRBV5-1 | TGCGCCAGCAGCTCTTGGGAGGGGGGCTCCTACAATGAGCAGTTCTTC | CASSSWEGGSYNEQFF
- | TRBJ2-7 | - | TRBV5-6 | TGTGCCAGCAGCTTGGTACGGCGGGACGAGCAGTACTTC | CASSLVRRDEQYF
- | TRBJ1-1 | - | TRBV5-4 | TGTGCCAGCAGCTCGGTGGACAGAATGAACACTGAAGCTTTCTTT | CASSSVDRMNTEAFF
- | TRBJ2-3 | - | TRBV7-9 | TGTGCCAGCACCAAAAAGAGTAGCGGAAGCACAGATACGCAGTATTTT | CASTKKSSGSTDTQYF
- | TRBJ1-3 | - | TRBV29-1 | TGCAGCGTAGCTAAGGGGTTCGGAAACACCATATATTTT | CSVAKGFGNTIYF
TRBD1 | TRBJ2-5 | - | TRBV10-3 | TGTGCCATCAGTGAGGGGACAGATTGGGAGACCCAGTACTTC | CAISEGTDWETQYF
TRBD1 | TRBJ2-3 | few | TRBV7-9 | TGTGCCAGCAGCCCTTGGACAGGGCGGGATACGCAGTATTTT | CASSPWTGRDTQYF
TRBD1 | TRBJ2-3 | - | TRBV2 | TGTGCCAGCACGGGACAGGGTATGAGCACAGATACGCAGTATTTT | CASTGQGMSTDTQYF
TRBD2 | TRBJ2-3 | - | TRBV7-7 | TGTGCCAGCAGCCTTACTAGCGGGAGCTCTGGAGATACGCAGTATTTT | CASSLTSGSSGDTQYF
TRBD2 | TRBJ2-7 | few | TRBV7-6 | TGTGCCAGCAGCTGGGACCGGGGGGCCTACGAGCAGTACTTC | CASSWDRGAYEQYF
TRBD2 | TRBJ2-1 | - | TRBV28 | TGTGCCAGCAGTCCACCCGGGACTAGAGAGGTCGATGAGCAGTTCTTC | CASSPPGTREVDEQFF
TRBD2 | TRBJ2-1 | - | TRBV29-1 | TGCAGCGTTGGGGGCGGGAGTCGCTCCTACAATGAGCAGTTCTTC | CSVGGGSRSYNEQFF
- | TRBJ2-5 | few | TRBV30 | TGTGCCTGGGCCGGGGGAGAGGGGGAGACCCAGTACTTC | CAWAGGEGETQYF
TRBD1 | TRBJ1-1 | - | TRBV28 | TGTGCCAGCAGGGGACAGGGCGGGGGGACTGAAGCTTTCTTT | CASRGQGGGTEAFF
- | TRBJ2-7 | - | TRBV1 | TGCACCAGCAGCCATGGCGGCTACGAGCAGTACTTC | CTSSHGGYEQYF
- | TRBJ2-7 | - | TRBV7-8 | TGTGCCAGCAGCTTCGCGGACAGCTCCTACGAGCAGTACTTC | CASSFADSSYEQYF
TRBD1 | TRBJ2-2 | - | TRBV27 | TGTGCCAGCAGTTTAGAAAGGACAGGGAACACCGGGGAGCTGTTTTTT | CASSLERTGNTGELFF
- | TRBJ1-5 | - | TRBV28 | TGTGCCAGCAGATCACAGGGAAATCAGCCCCAGCATTTT | CASRSQGNQPQHF
- | TRBJ2-7 | - | TRBV29-1 | TGCAGCGTTGAAGGGGGGGAGGGGGGCGAGCAGTACTTC | CSVEGGEGGEQYF
- | TRBJ1-5 | - | TRBV5-4 | TGTGCCAGCAGCTTCGCAGGTAGCAATCAGCCCCAGCATTTT | CASSFAGSNQPQHF
TRBD1 | TRBJ2-7 | - | TRBV27 | TGTGCCAGCAGTCCCACCACTGGGACAGTCTCCTACGAGCAGTACTTC | CASSPTTGTVSYEQYF
TRBD2 | TRBJ2-7 | - | TRBV5-6 | TGTGCCAGCAGCTTGGCGGCACTAGCGGGAGGCCCCTACGAGCAGTACTTC | CASSLAALAGGPYEQYF
TRBD2 | TRBJ2-1 | - | TRBV5-1 | TGCGCCAGCCGCAAATCCACCGGGACTAGCGGCTACAATGAGCAGTTCTTC | CASRKSTGTSGYNEQFF
TRBD1 | TRBJ2-2 | - | TRBV28 | TGTGCCAGCAGTGGGGGACAGGGGTCAGGCGGGGAGCTGTTTTTT | CASSGGQGSGGELFF
- | TRBJ1-5 | - | TRBV6-1 | TGTGCCAGCAGTGAAGCTCGTATGGGACAAGGCCGCAATCAGCCCCAGCATTTT | CASSEARMGQGRNQPQHF
TRBD2 | TRBJ2-1 | - | TRBV4-2 | TGTGCCAGCAGCCGCCGGACTAGCGGGAGGACGGGGTACAATGAGCAGTTCTTC | CASSRRTSGRTGYNEQFF